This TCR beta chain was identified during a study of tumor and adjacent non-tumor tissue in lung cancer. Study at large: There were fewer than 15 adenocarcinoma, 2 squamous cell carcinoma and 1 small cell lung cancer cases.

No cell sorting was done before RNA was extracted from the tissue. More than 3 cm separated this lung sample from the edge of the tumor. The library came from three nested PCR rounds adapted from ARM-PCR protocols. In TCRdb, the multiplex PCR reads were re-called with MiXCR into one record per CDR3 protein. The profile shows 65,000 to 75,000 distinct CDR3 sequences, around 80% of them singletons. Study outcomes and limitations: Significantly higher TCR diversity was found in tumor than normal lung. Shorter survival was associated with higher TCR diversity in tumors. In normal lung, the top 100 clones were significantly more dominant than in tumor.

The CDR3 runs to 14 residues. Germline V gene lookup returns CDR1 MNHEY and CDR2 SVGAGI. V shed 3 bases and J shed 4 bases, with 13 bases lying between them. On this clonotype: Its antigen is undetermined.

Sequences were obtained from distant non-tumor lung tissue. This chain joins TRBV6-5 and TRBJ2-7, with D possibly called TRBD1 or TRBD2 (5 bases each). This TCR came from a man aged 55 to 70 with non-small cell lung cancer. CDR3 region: CASSYEGQEYEQYF. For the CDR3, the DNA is TGTGCCAGCAGTTATGAGGGGCAAGAGTACGAGCAGTACTTC.